The 23 T cell receptor beta chains in this list originate from one sample, sequenced in a study of radiation and T cells in renal cell carcinoma. Assay: immunoSEQ multiplex PCR; the TCRdb copy retains only in-frame clones and omits some. The sample yields about 88,000 clones, 75% to 90% seen once. Time point denoted: baseline pretreatment blood. Treatment of the sample: 15 Gy SBRT to primary tumor, nephrectomy 4 weeks later. The sequences come from blood, collected from a patient whose treatment included radiotherapy and nephrectomy. All receptors derive from a man aged 50 to 60 with renal cell carcinoma.

This rearrangement joins TRBV7-2 to TRBJ2-7, with TRBD1 matching 9 bases. Trimming cost V 2 bases and J 3 bases; bases outside gene matches: 5. The CDR3 contains 15 residues. Germline CDR1 SGHTA, CDR2 FQGNSA. CDR3 region: CASSLTGTGNYEQYF. CDR3 coding DNA: TGTGCCAGCAGCTTAACCGGGACAGGGAACTACGAGCAGTACTTC.

This clone was seen once. The chain combines TRBV6-1 with TRBJ1-4; no definite D call. This CDR3 has 16 residues. Trimming pared 8 bases from V and 0 bases from J, leaving 16 bases between. Germline CDR1 and CDR2: MNHNS and SASEGT. The DNA of the CDR3 is TGTGCCAGCCGTGGGGAGGGATTTGCAACTAATGAAAAACTGTTTTTT. Translating gives CASRGEGFATNEKLFF.

The rearrangement joins TRBV19 to TRBJ1-2, with D possibly TRBD1 on 6 matching bases. CDR1 is LNHDA, CDR2 SQIVND, per germline (reference sequence). Trimming took 3 bases from V and 12 from J, leaving 14 bases between them. CDR3 length: 12 residues. In DNA form, the CDR3 reads TGTGCCAGTAGTATCCCAGGGAGGGGGAACACCTTC. Its protein is CASSIPGRGNTF.

V and J are TRBV9 and TRBJ1-1; D unclear. Trimming left V 4 bases short and J 2 bases short, with 12 bases between. CDR1 SGDLS and CDR2 YYNGEE come from the germline V gene. This CDR3 has 14 amino acids. The CDR3 loop reads CASSPSPSNTEAFF. The CDR3 nucleotides read TGTGCCAGCAGCCCATCCCCCTCAAACACTGAAGCTTTCTTT.

V gene TRBV19 combines with J gene TRBJ2-5; TRBD1 might be the D (5 bases). The better agreement between TRBJ2-7 and the DNA end casts doubt on the J call. Germline CDR1 reads LNHDA; CDR2 reads SQIVND (reference sequence). This CDR3 has 14 residues. Written as DNA, the CDR3 is TGTGCCAGTGGGGATGGGGCAGGTTACTACGAGCAGTACTTC. It encodes CASGDGAGYYEQYF.

The gene calls are TRBV4-3 and TRBJ2-7; the D is unclear. This CDR3 comprises 15 residues. V lost 0 bases, J lost 6 bases, and 15 bases lay in between. CDR1 is LGHNA and CDR2 is YSLEER in the germline V gene. The CDR3 nucleotides read TGCGCCAGCAGCCAAGATAGACAAGGCTTGGGCGAGCAGTACTTC. It codes for CASSQDRQGLGEQYF.

This clone appeared once. This sequence joins TRBV6-6 and TRBJ2-3; a weak D match, TRBD1 (6 bases). Germline V gene lookup returns CDR1 MNHNY and CDR2 SVGAGI (reference sequence). The CDR3 has 15 amino acids. Trimming took off 0 bases at V and 1 base at J, with 8 bases between the two ends. In DNA form, the CDR3 reads TGTGCCAGCAGTTACTCCCGGACAGGCACAGATACGCAGTATTTT. Amino acid sequence: CASSYSRTGTDTQYF.

The genes are TRBV7-8 and TRBJ2-1; TRBD2 aligns across 9 bases. CDR1 SGHVS and CDR2 FQNEAQ come from the germline V gene. V was clipped by 1 base and J by 2 bases; unmatched bases: 3. CDR3 length: 16 amino acids. The DNA for the CDR3 is TGTGCCAGCAGCTTAGTGGGCGGGAGGGCCTACAATGAGCAGTTCTTC. It codes for CASSLVGGRAYNEQFF. The full variable domain, with the rest looked up from reference TRBV7-8 and TRBJ2-1, is GAGVSQSPRYKVAKRGQDVALRCDPISGHVSLFWYQQALGQGPEFLTYFQNEAQLDKSGLPSDRFFAERPEGSVSTLKIQRTQQEDSAVYLCASSLVGGRAYNEQFFGPGTRLTVL.

CDR3 sequence reads: CASRWSLLGETQYF. Here the CDR3 DNA reads TGCGCCAGCAGGTGGTCATTACTCGGGGAGACCCAGTACTTC. The V gene is TRBV5-1, the J gene TRBJ2-5; unclear D gene. Deletions cut 5 bases from V and 5 bases from J, with 16 bases between. The length of the CDR3 is 14 residues. In germline, CDR1 is SGHRS, CDR2 YFSETQ.

In DNA, the CDR3 is TGTGCCAGCAGCCGAAGCAAACAGGAGAACACTGAAGCTTTCTTT. This sequence encodes CASSRSKQENTEAFF. The V gene is TRBV5-4, the J gene TRBJ1-1; weak D call: TRBD1 (5 bases). This CDR3 has 15 amino acids. Trimming stripped 4 bases from V and 1 base from J, with 14 bases between. Germline V gene data show CDR1 as SGHNT and CDR2 as YYREEE (reference sequence).

This sequence joins TRBV28 and TRBJ2-5; TRBD1 matches at 8 bases. J gave up 5 bases and V 5 bases, and 7 bases lay outside the gene matches. The germline CDR1 and CDR2 sequences are MDHEN and SYDVKM. The CDR3 loop spans 14 amino acids. The CDR3 spells CASSTRQGRETQYF. The CDR3 DNA sequence: TGTGCCAGCAGTACCCGACAGGGGAGGGAGACCCAGTACTTC.

V gene TRBV23-1 combines with J gene TRBJ2-5; D may correspond to TRBD1 or TRBD2 (6 bases each). TRBV23-1 is designated an ORF whose function remains uncertain. Trimming pared 4 bases from V and 1 base from J, leaving 16 bases between. This CDR3 region has 16 residues. The CDR3 region is CASSRTGGEGQETQYF. CDR3 nucleotides: TGCGCCAGCAGTCGAACCGGGGGCGAGGGCCAAGAGACCCAGTACTTC.

The chain employs TRBV5-1 and TRBJ2-1; no reliable D call. The V end lost 4 bases, the J end lost 0 bases, and 11 bases lay between the germline ends. Per germline, CDR1 SGHRS and CDR2 YFSETQ. The CDR3 is made up of 15 amino acids. CDR3 DNA sequence: TGCGCCAGCAGCCCGGACGGAGCCTCCTACAATGAGCAGTTCTTC. It encodes CASSPDGASYNEQFF.

This sequence joins TRBV5-1 and TRBJ2-1; D remains unclear. There are 15 residues in the CDR3. The germline gives CDR1 SGHRS, CDR2 YFSETQ. The V end was cut by 0 bases, the J end by 0 bases, with 7 bases between. The CDR3 nucleotides are TGCGCCAGCAGCTTGGATCATAGCTCCTACAATGAGCAGTTCTTC. Amino acid sequence: CASSLDHSSYNEQFF.

This chain links TRBV27 with TRBJ2-4; 10 bases are shared with TRBD2. The junction had 4 bases not matched to a gene; V was cut back by 5 bases and J by 6 bases. Germline loops: CDR1 MNHEY, CDR2 SMNVEV (reference sequence). This CDR3 has 14 residues. The CDR3 coding sequence is TGTGCCAGCAGTGTTAGCGGGAGGTTAAACATTCAGTACTTC. Translated, it gives CASSVSGRLNIQYF.

The genes are TRBV2 and TRBJ2-3; 11 positions agree with TRBD2. Germline V gene lookup returns CDR1 SNHLY and CDR2 FYNNEI. Losses at the gene ends were 4 bases for V and 14 bases for J; bases not matched to a gene: 14. CDR3 size: 15 residues. Here the CDR3 reads CASSALAGAGNERYF. In nucleotides, the CDR3 is TGTGCCAGCAGTGCACTAGCGGGAGCTGGTAACGAGCGGTATTTT.

The chain combines TRBV12-5 with TRBJ2-5; 7 nucleotides line up with TRBD1. The V and J ends lost 1 base and 5 bases, in that order; junction bases with no gene match: 7. Germline assignment: CDR1 LGHNT and CDR2 FRNRAP. CDR3 length: 15 amino acids. CDR3 nucleotides: TGTGCTAGTGGTTTGGGCGCAGGGGGTGGGGAGACCCAGTACTTC. Its translation is CASGLGAGGGETQYF.

The chain has TRBV7-2 and TRBJ1-2; D is uncertain. Per the germline V gene, CDR1 is SGHTA and CDR2 is FQGNSA. This CDR3 contains 16 residues. The germline V and J ends were trimmed by 5 bases and 8 bases, with 24 bases remaining between them. DNA for the CDR3: TGTGCCAGCAGCCAGCACCGAGGGCCTGAGGGAGGCGGCTACACCTTC. This gives the protein CASSQHRGPEGGGYTF.

This chain connects TRBV6-5 to TRBJ1-4; 7 bases agree with TRBD1. Looked up from germline, CDR1 is MNHEY and CDR2 is SVGAGI. The CDR3 is 15 residues long. Trimming removed 2 bases from V and 5 bases from J; junction bases left unmatched: 5. As DNA, the CDR3 is TGTGCCAGCAGTTACCGCCCGGACAGGAATGAAAAACTGTTTTTT. It is translated as CASSYRPDRNEKLFF.

There are a few counts of this clone. This chain uses TRBV23-1 with TRBJ1-3; 7 positions agree with TRBD1. TRBV23-1 belongs to the ORF category, with a function that is uncertain. V shed 0 bases, J shed 8 bases, and the junction held 7 bases outside the gene matches. CDR3 size: 15 residues. The CDR3: CASSQSDRFGDTIYF. In DNA, the CDR3 is TGCGCCAGCAGTCAATCGGACAGGTTTGGGGACACCATATATTTT.

The V gene is TRBV28, the J gene TRBJ1-5; 7 bases are shared with TRBD1. CDR1 and CDR2 (germline): MDHEN, SYDVKM. Trimming cost V 7 bases and J 0 bases; bases outside gene matches: 12. The CDR3 has 17 residues. For the CDR3, the DNA is TGTGCCAGCACCGGACAGGCCCCCCGGGGTAGCAATCAGCCCCAGCATTTT. Encoded protein: CASTGQAPRGSNQPQHF.

A word on this clone: Other DNA sequences of this sample code for an identical CDR3. The chain combines TRBV30 with TRBJ2-7; 9 nucleotides align to TRBD1. Germline CDR1 reads GTSNPN; CDR2 reads SVGIG (reference sequence). V lost 5 bases, J lost 2 bases, and 1 base stayed unmatched. The CDR3 loop spans 12 amino acids. In DNA form, the CDR3 reads TGTGCCTGGGGGACAGGGCCCTACGAGCAGTACTTC. Encoded protein: CAWGTGPYEQYF.

The chain links TRBV5-4 to TRBJ2-1; D might be TRBD1 (6 bases). The V end was cut by 4 bases, the J end by 1 base, with 12 bases between. The V gene's germline CDR1 is SGHNT and CDR2 YYREEE (reference sequence). CDR3 length: 15 residues. CDR3 sequence: CASSPQQGSYNEQFF. DNA for the CDR3: TGTGCCAGCAGCCCACAACAGGGATCCTACAATGAGCAGTTCTTC. Full variable domain (remainder filled in from reference TRBV5-4 and TRBJ2-1): ETGVTQSPTHLIKTRGQQVTLRCSSQSGHNTVSWYQQALGQGPQFIFQYYREEENGRGNFPPRFSGLQFPNYSSELNVNALELDDSALYLCASSPQQGSYNEQFFGPGTRLTVL.